This is a list of T cell receptor beta chains from one sample in a study of T cell changes during pregnancy in multiple sclerosis. Sequenced by immunoSEQ multiplex PCR; TCRdb stores in-frame clones only, minus some. Among 30,000 to 40,000 clones listed, around 90% were seen once. The sample consisted of CD8+ T cells from peripheral blood mononuclear cells, taken before pregnancy. These receptors originate from a female donor with multiple sclerosis, enrolled in a pregnancy study. Both conserved end residues are part of each CDR3. Each record gives: V gene, J gene, CDR3 protein.

>TRBV11-2|TRBJ2-7
CASSILAGVSDEQYF
>TRBV4-3|TRBJ2-7
CASSQTPETGPYEQYF
>TRBV28|TRBJ1-1
CASSLKGQGWTEAFF
>TRBV6-1|TRBJ2-5
CASPDTYQETQYF
>TRBV2|TRBJ2-3
CASAGQGVGDTQYF
>TRBV4-3|TRBJ2-1
CASSQVWRGAPYEQFF
>TRBV7-9|TRBJ2-1
CASSLLDVNEQFF
>TRBV28|TRBJ1-2
CASSFEQGVFYGYTF
>TRBV5-6|TRBJ1-4
CASSLTDRGSEKLFF
>TRBV5-6|TRBJ1-6
CASSLWRHNSPLHF
>TRBV9|TRBJ2-6
CASSVRPRGANVLTF
>TRBV11-2|TRBJ2-1
CASSPRGMAGGGPHEQFF
>TRBV30|TRBJ2-3
CAWSVGMETTDTQYF
>TRBV5-4|TRBJ2-7
CASSLVSEGEQYF
>TRBV9|TRBJ2-3
CASSLGGSTDTQYF
>TRBV4-3|TRBJ1-2
CASSQGRETYGYTF
>TRBV7-9|TRBJ2-1
CASSLVRISYNEQFF
>TRBV21-1|TRBJ2-2
CASSKESNDTGELFF
>TRBV2|TRBJ1-2
CASSLIAPDRTHYGYTF
>TRBV11-1|TRBJ2-7
CASSLGAGGYEQYF
>TRBV9|TRBJ1-6
CASSVEGVGVSPLHF
>TRBV27|TRBJ1-5
CASSFRGPNQPQHF
>TRBV30|TRBJ2-3
CAWSTTGGTDTQYF
>TRBV19|TRBJ1-5
CASSIEQGGPGQPQHF
>TRBV7-9|TRBJ1-2
CASSLAGGAYGYTF
>TRBV15|TRBJ1-2
CATSREVGQGALGYTF
>TRBV30|TRBJ2-5
CAWSGGSGEETQYF
>TRBV28|TRBJ2-2
CASSISYTGELFF
>TRBV19|TRBJ2-1
CASSDYHGPEQFF
>TRBV7-2|TRBJ2-7
CASRYLQGPLYEQYF
>TRBV6-6|TRBJ1-2
CASMQYYGYTF
>TRBV13|TRBJ1-1
CASSRGEMNTEAFF
>TRBV30|TRBJ1-1
CAWETGGGTEAFF
>TRBV6-6|TRBJ2-5
CASSYSPGETQYF
>TRBV19|TRBJ2-1
CASSSFGDNEQFF
>TRBV7-8|TRBJ1-2
CASSPRGGDLAAGYTF
>TRBV11-3|TRBJ2-4
CASSFGRTDLAKNIQYF
>TRBV4-3|TRBJ2-1
CASSQVLTGDNEQFF
>TRBV13|TRBJ2-1
CASSQQGPNNEQFF
>TRBV4-3|TRBJ2-7
CASSQESPFIYEQYF
>TRBV9|TRBJ2-1
CASSVEDLAGEQFF
>TRBV6-4|TRBJ2-1
CASSDSETGGNEQFF
>TRBV6-6|TRBJ2-7
CASSGGQDRYEQYF
>TRBV7-2|TRBJ1-6
CASSLSTGGGSPLHF
>TRBV11-3|TRBJ2-7
CASSFNPGSQYF
>TRBV4-3|.
CASSLSRGVGYEQYF
>TRBV5-6|TRBJ2-1
CASSLALAGAYNEQFF
>TRBV4-3|TRBJ2-5
CASSQDGLAGETQYF
>TRBV6-5|TRBJ2-6
CASSRISGANVLTF
>TRBV7-9|TRBJ2-1
CASSLEGHGGYNEQFF
>TRBV5-1|TRBJ1-3
CASRPDTLNTIYF